What follows are 3 T cell receptor beta chains derived from one specimen sequenced in a study of blood T cell repertoires in COVID-19. Using immunoSEQ multiplex PCR, the repertoire was profiled, and TCRdb retains in-frame clones only, with some absent. Of 150,000 to 200,000 clones in the sample, just under 85% were seen once. Sequences were obtained from peripheral blood. These receptors were obtained from a man aged 55 to 70 with COVID-19, enrolled during active disease.

This clone was detected once. The V and J genes are TRBV18 and TRBJ2-4, with unresolved D. Trimming left V 3 bases short and J 10 bases short, with 10 bases between. The CDR3 sequence is 12 residues long. Germline V gives CDR1 KGHSH, CDR2 LQKENI. Here the CDR3 reads CASSPGGGIQYF. Written as DNA, the CDR3 is TGTGCCAGCTCACCCGGCGGTGGGATTCAGTACTTC. The variable domain in full, completed from reference TRBV18 and TRBJ2-4, reads NAGVMQNPRHLVRRRGQEARLRCSPMKGHSHVYWYRQLPEEGLKFMVYLQKENIIDESGMPKERFSAEFPKEGPSILRIQQVVRGDSAAYFCASSPGGGIQYFGAGTRLSVL.

V and J are TRBV18 and TRBJ1-2, with D hard to call. From germline, CDR1 is KGHSH and CDR2 LQKENI. CDR3 length equals 14 residues. V was pared by 3 bases and J by 5 bases, with 13 bases between. This chain's CDR3 is CASSPRVGGYGYTF. The DNA of the CDR3 is TGTGCCAGCTCACCCCGAGTGGGAGGGTATGGCTACACCTTC.

This chain uses TRBV27 with TRBJ1-4; the match to TRBD1 covers 8 bases. V dropped 5 bases and J dropped 6; count of bases not matched to a gene: 14. Germline CDR1 is MNHEY and CDR2 is SMNVEV (reference sequence). CDR3 length equals 17 residues. DNA for the CDR3: TGTGCCAGCAGTCCCAGACAGGGGATAAGTTTAGATGAAAAACTGTTTTTT. Translation gives CASSPRQGISLDEKLFF.